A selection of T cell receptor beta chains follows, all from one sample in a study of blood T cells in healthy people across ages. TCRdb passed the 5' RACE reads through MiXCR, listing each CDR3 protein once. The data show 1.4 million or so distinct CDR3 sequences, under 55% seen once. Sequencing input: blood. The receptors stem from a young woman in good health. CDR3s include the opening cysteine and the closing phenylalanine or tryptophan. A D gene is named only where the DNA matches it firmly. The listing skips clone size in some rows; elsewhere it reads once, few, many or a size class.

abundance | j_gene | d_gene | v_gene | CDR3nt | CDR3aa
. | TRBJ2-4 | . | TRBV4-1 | TGCGCCAGCAGCCAGGACACAGGTTACCTAGCCAAAAACATTCAGTACTTC | CASSQDTGYLAKNIQYF
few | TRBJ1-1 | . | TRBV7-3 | TGTGCCAGCAGCTTACTTCCTCCGACTGAAGCTTTCTTT | CASSLLPPTEAFF
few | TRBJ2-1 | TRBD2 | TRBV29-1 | TGCAGCGTAGAAACAAGGACTAGCGGCTACAATGAGCAGTTCTTC | CSVETRTSGYNEQFF
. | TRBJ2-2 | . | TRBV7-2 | TGTGCCACCTCGGGGAGAGGGGGGTGGACCGGGGAGCTGTTTTTT | CATSGRGGWTGELFF
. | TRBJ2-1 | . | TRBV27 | TGTGCCAGCACACAGGGACATGAGCAGTTCTTC | CASTQGHEQFF
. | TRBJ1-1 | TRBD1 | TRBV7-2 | TGTGCCAGCAGCAAGCGACAGGGGAACACTGAAGCTTTCTTT | CASSKRQGNTEAFF
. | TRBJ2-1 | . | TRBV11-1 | TGTGCCAGCAGCTTAAGTCATGATGCCCCATACAATGAGCAGTTCTTC | CASSLSHDAPYNEQFF
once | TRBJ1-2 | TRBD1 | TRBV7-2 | TGTGCCAGCAGTCCAGGCGACAGGGGATATGGCTACACCTTC | CASSPGDRGYGYTF
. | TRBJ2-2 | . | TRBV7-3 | TGTGCCAGCTCCCCCCTAGGGCTAGCGAACACCGGGGAGCTGTTTTTT | CASSPLGLANTGELFF
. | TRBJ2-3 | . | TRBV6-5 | TGTGCCAGCAGTTATTCGGCAGGGAGTACAGATACGCAGTATTTT | CASSYSAGSTDTQYF